This T cell receptor beta chain came from a study of blood T cell repertoires in COVID-19. Study at large: Samples taken during acute and convalescent COVID-19 were collected in the United States, Italy and Spain. The cDNA or gDNA used as material had been derived from T cells, B-cell-depleted T cells, or PBMCs.

Methods used by the authors: Cell counts per sample came from amplifying reference gene primers. Some clones are missing from TCRdb's copy, which holds only in-frame ones; the method was immunoSEQ multiplex PCR. The D gene and trimming were derived from the DNA, and the V and J assignments and clone size from that table. The sample carries around 63,000 clones, approximately 88% recorded once. The sequencing sample was made of peripheral blood. The source is a woman aged 60-75 years with acute or convalescent COVID-19.

CDR3 residues: CASSFPGLNEQFF. CDR3 in DNA: TGTGCCAGCAGCTTCCCGGGTTTGAATGAGCAGTTCTTC. This chain joins TRBV5-5 and TRBJ2-1; D is ambiguous. Trimming removed 2 bases from V and 7 bases from J, with 10 bases in between. Germline-derived CDR1 and CDR2 are SGHKS and YYEKEE (reference sequence). The CDR3 consists of 13 residues.